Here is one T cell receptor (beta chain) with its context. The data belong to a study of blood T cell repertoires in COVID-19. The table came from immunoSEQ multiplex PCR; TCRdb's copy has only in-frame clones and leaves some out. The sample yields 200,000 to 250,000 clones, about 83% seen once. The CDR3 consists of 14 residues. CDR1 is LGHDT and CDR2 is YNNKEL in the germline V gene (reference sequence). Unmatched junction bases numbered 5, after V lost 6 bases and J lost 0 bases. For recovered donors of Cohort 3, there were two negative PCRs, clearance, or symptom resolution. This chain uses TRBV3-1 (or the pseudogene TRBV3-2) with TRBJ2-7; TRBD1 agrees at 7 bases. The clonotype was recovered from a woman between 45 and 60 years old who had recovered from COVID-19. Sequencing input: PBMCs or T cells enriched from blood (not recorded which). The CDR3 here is CASSPTGSSYEQYF. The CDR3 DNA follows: TGTGCCAGCAGTCCGACAGGGAGCTCCTACGAGCAGTACTTC.